The clone carrying this T cell receptor beta chain was detected ten times or more. Its antigen is not known. CDR3 length: 11 residues. CDR1 is SEHNR and CDR2 is FQNEAQ in the germline V gene (reference sequence). The germline V and J ends were trimmed by 8 bases and 4 bases, with 7 bases remaining between them. Every TCR cDNA molecule bore its own unique molecular identifier. TCRdb re-derived calls from the 5' RACE reads in MiXCR, one entry per CDR3 protein. The data contain tens of thousands of distinct CDR3 sequences, roughly 4.2% of them seen just once; the ten biggest clones take up 6.5% to 9%. These data are taken from a study of spatial heterogeneity in lung cancer. General study findings and limits: Resection blood, more than follow-up blood, showed ubiquitous expanded tumor TCRs.

This sample's time point: sample taken at primary tumor resection. Samples came from roughly 70 TRACERx patients with untreated early-stage lung cancer. Whole RNA, which was extracted from tumor, nontumor lung tissue or frozen PBMC, was sequenced without any cell sorting. The material sequenced was PBMCs, taken at surgery. The V gene is TRBV7-9, the J gene TRBJ2-3, with D tentatively TRBD2 (6 bases). This clonotype was sampled from a male donor with early-stage non-small cell lung cancer. CDR3 in DNA: TGTGCCAGCGGAGGGGCAGATACGCAGTATTTT. This encodes CASGGADTQYF.